This T cell receptor (beta chain) was obtained from a study of CD8+ T cells in alopecia areata. Turning to the study itself: Percent affected scalp area, the SALT score, rated treated patients' severity.

Treatment meaning: oral pan-JAK inhibitor, 5-10 mg twice daily. Turning to this clone: Its antigen is still unknown.

CDR1 and CDR2 from the germline V gene are SQVTM and ANQGSEA. There are 12 residues in the CDR3. V was trimmed by 6 bases and J by 5 bases, leaving 13 bases between them. Extracted from the samples, RNA was reverse transcribed into cDNA to serve as the sequencing template. Sequencing used immunoSEQ multiplex PCR; TCRdb keeps in-frame clones, though not all of them. The sample includes approximately 200,000 clones, 58% seen only once; the top ten take 4.5% to 6%. Study results and caveats: Given one nonresponder, whether baseline CD8+ expansion relates to response remains uncertain. Mouse data revealed clearer TCR sharing than patient data did, a gap possibly tied to HLA. Scalp samples also contribute reads from the resident alphabeta T cells found in normal skin.

The V call is TRBV29-1, the J call TRBJ2-5; tentative D call: TRBD1 (6 bases). The receptor comes from a human donor with alopecia areata. This sample comprised CD4+ T cells sorted from blood, obtained at week 24, from a patient treated with tofacitinib. In nucleotides, the CDR3 is TGCAGCGTGGATACAGGGTGGGAGACCCAGTACTTC. Its translation is CSVDTGWETQYF.